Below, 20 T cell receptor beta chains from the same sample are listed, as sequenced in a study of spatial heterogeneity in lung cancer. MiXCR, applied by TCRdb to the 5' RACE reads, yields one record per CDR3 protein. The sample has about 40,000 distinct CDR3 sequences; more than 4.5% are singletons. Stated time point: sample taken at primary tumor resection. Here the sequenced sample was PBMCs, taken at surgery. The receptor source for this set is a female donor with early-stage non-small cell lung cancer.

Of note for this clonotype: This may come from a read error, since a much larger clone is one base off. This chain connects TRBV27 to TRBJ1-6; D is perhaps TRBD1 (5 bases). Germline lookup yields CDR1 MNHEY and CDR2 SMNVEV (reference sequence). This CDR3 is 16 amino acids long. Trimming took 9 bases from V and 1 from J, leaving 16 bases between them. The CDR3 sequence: CASKPGRASYNSPLHF. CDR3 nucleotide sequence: TGTGCCAGTAAACCGGGACGGGCGTCCTATAATTCACCCCTCCACTTT.

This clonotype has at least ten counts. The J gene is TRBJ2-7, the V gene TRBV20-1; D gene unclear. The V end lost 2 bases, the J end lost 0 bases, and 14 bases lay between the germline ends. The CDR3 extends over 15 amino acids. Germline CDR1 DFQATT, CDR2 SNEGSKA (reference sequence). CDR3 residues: CSARREARISYEQYF. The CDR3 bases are TGCAGTGCTAGACGCGAGGCAAGAATCTCCTACGAGCAGTACTTC.

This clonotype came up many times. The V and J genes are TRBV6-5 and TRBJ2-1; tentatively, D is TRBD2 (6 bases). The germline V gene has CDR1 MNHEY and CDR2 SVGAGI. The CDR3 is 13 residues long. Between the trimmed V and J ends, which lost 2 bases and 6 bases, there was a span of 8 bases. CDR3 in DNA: TGTGCCAGCAGTTACGTGGGGGGCAATGAGCAGTTCTTC. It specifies CASSYVGGNEQFF.

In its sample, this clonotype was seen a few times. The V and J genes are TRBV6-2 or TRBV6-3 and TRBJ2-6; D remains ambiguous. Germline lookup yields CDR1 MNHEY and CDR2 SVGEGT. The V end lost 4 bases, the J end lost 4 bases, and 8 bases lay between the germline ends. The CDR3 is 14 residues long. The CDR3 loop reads CASSSPAGANVLTF. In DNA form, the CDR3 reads TGTGCCAGCAGTTCGCCCGCAGGGGCCAACGTCCTGACTTTC.

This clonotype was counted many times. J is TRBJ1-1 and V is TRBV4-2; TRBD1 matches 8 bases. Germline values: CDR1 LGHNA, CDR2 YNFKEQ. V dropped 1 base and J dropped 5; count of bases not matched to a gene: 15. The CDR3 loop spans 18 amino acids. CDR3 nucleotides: TGTGCCAGCAGCCAAGTTTTTCGAGGCAGGGGGCGTGAAACTGAAGCTTTCTTT. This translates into CASSQVFRGRGRETEAFF.

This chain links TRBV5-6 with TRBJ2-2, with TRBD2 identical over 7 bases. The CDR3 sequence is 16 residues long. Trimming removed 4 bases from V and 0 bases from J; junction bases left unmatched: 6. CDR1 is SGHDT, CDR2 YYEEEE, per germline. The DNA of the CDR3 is TGTGCCAGCAGCCCGGTTGGGGGGGCGAACACCGGGGAGCTGTTTTTT. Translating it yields CASSPVGGANTGELFF.

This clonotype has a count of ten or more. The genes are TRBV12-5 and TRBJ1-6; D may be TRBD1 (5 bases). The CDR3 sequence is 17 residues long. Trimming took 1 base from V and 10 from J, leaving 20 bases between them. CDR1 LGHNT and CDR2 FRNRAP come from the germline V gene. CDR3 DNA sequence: TGTGCTAGTGGTTTGGGCCCCCAGGGCCCGGGGGAGTCACCCCTCCACTTT. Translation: CASGLGPQGPGESPLHF.

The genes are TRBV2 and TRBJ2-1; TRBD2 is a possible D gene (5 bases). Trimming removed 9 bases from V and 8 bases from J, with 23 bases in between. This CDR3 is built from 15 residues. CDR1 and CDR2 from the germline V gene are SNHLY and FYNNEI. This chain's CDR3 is CASGADSRRIDEQFF. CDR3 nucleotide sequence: TGTGCCAGTGGAGCGGATTCAAGGCGGATCGATGAGCAGTTCTTC.

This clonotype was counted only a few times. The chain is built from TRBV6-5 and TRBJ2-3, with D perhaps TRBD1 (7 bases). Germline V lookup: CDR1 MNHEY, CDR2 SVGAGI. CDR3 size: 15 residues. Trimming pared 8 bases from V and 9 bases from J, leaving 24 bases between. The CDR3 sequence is CASLWGAGGKFTQYF. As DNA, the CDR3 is TGTGCCAGCCTATGGGGGGCAGGGGGAAAGTTCACGCAGTATTTT.

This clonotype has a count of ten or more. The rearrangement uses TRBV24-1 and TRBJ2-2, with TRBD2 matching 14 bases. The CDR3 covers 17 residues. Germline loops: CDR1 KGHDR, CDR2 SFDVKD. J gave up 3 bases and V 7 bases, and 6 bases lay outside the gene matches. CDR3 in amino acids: CATSRLAGGSYTGELFF. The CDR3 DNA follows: TGTGCCACCAGCCGACTAGCGGGGGGGTCCTACACCGGGGAGCTGTTTTTT.

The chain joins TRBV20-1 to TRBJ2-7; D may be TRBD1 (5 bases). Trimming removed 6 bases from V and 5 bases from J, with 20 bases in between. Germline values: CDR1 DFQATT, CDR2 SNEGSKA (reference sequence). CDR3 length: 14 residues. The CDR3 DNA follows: TGCAGTGCGATTACAGGAGATTATGTGGACGAGCAGTACTTC. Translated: CSAITGDYVDEQYF.

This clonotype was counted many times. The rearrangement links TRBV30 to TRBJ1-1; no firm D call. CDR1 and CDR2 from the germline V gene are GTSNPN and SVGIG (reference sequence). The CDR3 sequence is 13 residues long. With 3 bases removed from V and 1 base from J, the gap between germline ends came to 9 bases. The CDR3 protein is CAWRDDENTEAFF. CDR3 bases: TGTGCCTGGAGGGATGACGAGAACACTGAAGCTTTCTTT.

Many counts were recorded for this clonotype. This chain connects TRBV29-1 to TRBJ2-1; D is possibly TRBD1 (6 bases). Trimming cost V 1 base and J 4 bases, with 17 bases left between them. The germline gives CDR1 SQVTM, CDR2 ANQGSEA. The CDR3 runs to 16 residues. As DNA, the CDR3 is TGCAGCGTTGAAGGTTTGGGGACAAGGAATTACAATGAGCAGTTCTTC. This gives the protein CSVEGLGTRNYNEQFF.

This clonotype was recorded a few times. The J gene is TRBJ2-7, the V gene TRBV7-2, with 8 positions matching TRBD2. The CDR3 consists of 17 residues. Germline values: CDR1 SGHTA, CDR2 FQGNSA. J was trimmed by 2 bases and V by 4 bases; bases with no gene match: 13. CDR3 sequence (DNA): TGTGCCAGCAGCTATTCACGCCCAGCGGGGGTCCCCTACGAGCAGTACTTC. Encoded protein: CASSYSRPAGVPYEQYF.

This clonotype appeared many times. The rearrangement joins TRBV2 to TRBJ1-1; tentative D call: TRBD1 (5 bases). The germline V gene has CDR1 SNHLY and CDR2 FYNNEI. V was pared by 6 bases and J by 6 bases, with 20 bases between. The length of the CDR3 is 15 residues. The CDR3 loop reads CASSAKEGSVAEAFF. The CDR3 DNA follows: TGTGCCAGCAGCGCCAAAGAGGGGTCGGTGGCTGAAGCTTTCTTT.

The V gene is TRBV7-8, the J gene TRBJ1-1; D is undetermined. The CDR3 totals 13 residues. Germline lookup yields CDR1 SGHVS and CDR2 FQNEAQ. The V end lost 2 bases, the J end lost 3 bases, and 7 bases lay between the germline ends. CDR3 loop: CASSLLVDTEAFF. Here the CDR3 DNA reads TGTGCCAGCAGCTTACTCGTGGACACTGAAGCTTTCTTT.

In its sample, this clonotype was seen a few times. The CDR3 region has the DNA TGTGCCAGCAGTACCGACTACGGGACTAGCGGGCCCCCCTACACAGATACGCAGTATTTT. Translated: CASSTDYGTSGPPYTDTQYF. J is TRBJ2-3 and V is TRBV6-2 or TRBV6-3; 12 nucleotides line up with TRBD2. Germline-derived CDR1 and CDR2 are MNHEY and SVGEGT. This CDR3 contains 20 residues. V was clipped by 5 bases and J by 2 bases; unmatched bases: 17.

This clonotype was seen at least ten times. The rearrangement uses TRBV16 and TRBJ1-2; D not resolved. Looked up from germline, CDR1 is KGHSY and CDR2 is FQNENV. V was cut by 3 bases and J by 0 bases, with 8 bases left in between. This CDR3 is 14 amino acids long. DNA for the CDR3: TGTGCCAGCAGCCAGACAAGGACTAACTATGGCTACACCTTC. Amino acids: CASSQTRTNYGYTF.

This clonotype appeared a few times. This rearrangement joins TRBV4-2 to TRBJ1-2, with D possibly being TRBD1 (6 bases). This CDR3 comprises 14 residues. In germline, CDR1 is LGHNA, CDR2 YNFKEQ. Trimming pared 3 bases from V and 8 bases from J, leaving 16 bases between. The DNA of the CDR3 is TGTGCCAGCAGCCACCCCAGGGGTGGGGGAGGCTACACCTTC. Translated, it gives CASSHPRGGGGYTF.

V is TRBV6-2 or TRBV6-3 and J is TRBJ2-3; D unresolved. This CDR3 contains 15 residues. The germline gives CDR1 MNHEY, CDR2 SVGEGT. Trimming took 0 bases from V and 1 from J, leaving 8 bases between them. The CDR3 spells CASSYSSRGTDTQYF. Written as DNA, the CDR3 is TGTGCCAGCAGTTACTCGTCTAGGGGCACAGATACGCAGTATTTT.